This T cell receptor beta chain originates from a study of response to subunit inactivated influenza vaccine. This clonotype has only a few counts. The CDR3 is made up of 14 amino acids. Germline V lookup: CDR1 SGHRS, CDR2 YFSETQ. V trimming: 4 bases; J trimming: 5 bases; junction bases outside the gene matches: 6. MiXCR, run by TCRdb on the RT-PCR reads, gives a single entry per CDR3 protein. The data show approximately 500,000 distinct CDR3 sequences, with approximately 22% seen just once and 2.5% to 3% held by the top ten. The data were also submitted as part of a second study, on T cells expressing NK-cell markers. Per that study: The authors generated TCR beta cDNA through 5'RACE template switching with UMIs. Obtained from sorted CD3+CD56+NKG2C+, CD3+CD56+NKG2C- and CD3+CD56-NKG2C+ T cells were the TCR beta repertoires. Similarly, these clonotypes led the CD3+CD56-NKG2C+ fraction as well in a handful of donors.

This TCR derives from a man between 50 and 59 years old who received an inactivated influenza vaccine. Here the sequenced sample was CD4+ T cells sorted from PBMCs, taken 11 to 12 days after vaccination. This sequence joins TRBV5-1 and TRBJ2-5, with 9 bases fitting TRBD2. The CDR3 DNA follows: TGCGCCAGCAGCGAAGGCGGGAGGGAGGAGACCCAGTACTTC. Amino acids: CASSEGGREETQYF.